The 29 T cell receptor beta chains given below trace back to one sample, sequenced in a study of blood T cell repertoires in COVID-19. TCRdb's table, derived via immunoSEQ multiplex PCR, lists solely in-frame clones and lacks some. The sample has about 250,000 clones; more than 75% are singletons. Sequenced material: PBMCs or T cells enriched from blood (not recorded which). All receptors derive from a man aged 35-49 years who had recovered from COVID-19.

The chain joins TRBV6-1 to TRBJ1-1, with no clear D. The CDR3 consists of 14 residues. The germline gives CDR1 MNHNS, CDR2 SASEGT. V was cut by 1 base and J by 3 bases, with 9 bases left in between. Here the CDR3 DNA reads TGTGCCAGCAGTGAAGAGGCGGTTTACACTGAAGCTTTCTTT. Translating it yields CASSEEAVYTEAFF.

The chain has TRBV7-9 and TRBJ2-7; weak D call: TRBD1 (5 bases). V was pared by 4 bases and J by 6 bases, with 16 bases between. In germline, CDR1 is SEHNR, CDR2 FQNEAQ (reference sequence). The CDR3 contains 14 residues. CDR3 DNA sequence: TGTGCCAGCAGCTGGTACGCAGGGATGGGCGAGCAGTACTTC. Residues: CASSWYAGMGEQYF.

The chain carries TRBV3-1 (or the pseudogene TRBV3-2) and TRBJ1-6; no definite D call. Germline CDR1 is LGHDT and CDR2 is YNNKEL (reference sequence). The CDR3 sequence is 13 residues long. Trimming left V 0 bases short and J 10 bases short, with 7 bases between. DNA of the CDR3: TGTGCCAGCAGCCAAGAGCATCGGTCACCCCTCCACTTT. It codes for CASSQEHRSPLHF.

The genes are TRBV5-4 and TRBJ1-2; 7 nucleotides align to TRBD1. The CDR3 spans 13 residues. V lost 5 bases and J lost 2; bases outside the gene matches: 3. Germline V gene lookup returns CDR1 SGHNT and CDR2 YYREEE (reference sequence). The DNA for the CDR3 is TGTGCCAGCAGACCGACAGGGAACTATGGCTACACCTTC. This translates into CASRPTGNYGYTF.

V gene TRBV7-9 combines with J gene TRBJ1-4; a possible D gene is TRBD1 (6 bases). Deletions cut 5 bases from V and 14 bases from J, with 24 bases between. Germline CDR1 is SEHNR and CDR2 is FQNEAQ (reference sequence). The CDR3 consists of 15 residues. The CDR3 sequence is CASSPPGAGGKRLFF. DNA of the CDR3: TGTGCCAGCAGCCCACCAGGGGCGGGTGGAAAAAGGCTGTTTTTT.

This clone was counted only a few times. The chain uses TRBV19 and TRBJ1-4; D is unresolved. The CDR3 sequence is 13 residues long. Germline V gene sequence: CDR1 LNHDA, CDR2 SQIVND (reference sequence). Trimming shortened V by 1 base and J by 5 bases, and 5 bases separated the two germline ends. CDR3 region: CASSIVLNEKLFF. DNA of the CDR3: TGTGCCAGTAGTATAGTTTTAAATGAAAAACTGTTTTTT.

A remark on this clone: A junction end diverges from the germline sequence, so it may reflect a read error. This chain uses TRBV7-3 with TRBJ1-1; 11 bases agree with TRBD1. Germline lookup yields CDR1 SGHTA and CDR2 FQGTGA. This CDR3 contains 13 residues. Here the CDR3 DNA reads TGTGCCAGCAGCCCGGACAGGGGGCGCGTCATAGTCTTT. Its protein is CASSPDRGRVIVF.

This clone was picked up a small number of times. The V gene is TRBV5-4, the J gene TRBJ1-2, with D hard to call. V lost 0 bases and J lost 3, with 6 bases in between. The CDR3 runs to 13 residues. The germline CDR1 and CDR2 sequences are SGHNT and YYREEE (reference sequence). The chain's CDR3 is CASSLANDYGYTF. Written as DNA, the CDR3 is TGTGCCAGCAGCTTGGCCAATGACTATGGCTACACCTTC.

This clone occurred once. The rearrangement links TRBV27 to TRBJ2-4, with unresolved D. CDR3 length: 14 amino acids. Per germline, CDR1 MNHEY and CDR2 SMNVEV (reference sequence). V lost 5 bases, J lost 0 bases, and 8 bases lay in between. The DNA of the CDR3 is TGTGCCAGCAGTACGCGAGTAGCCAAAAACATTCAGTACTTC. Residues: CASSTRVAKNIQYF.

The rearrangement uses TRBV5-1 and TRBJ2-1, with TRBD2 matching 10 bases. The CDR3 totals 13 residues. Germline loops: CDR1 SGHRS, CDR2 YFSETQ. V gave up 7 bases and J gave up 9 bases; unmatched junction bases: 7. CDR3 loop: CASRPSGSPEQFF. In nucleotides, the CDR3 is TGCGCCAGCCGGCCTAGCGGGAGCCCTGAGCAGTTCTTC.

This chain connects TRBV2 to TRBJ2-7; D is undetermined. CDR1 SNHLY and CDR2 FYNNEI come from the germline V gene. Trimming left V 8 bases short and J 5 bases short, with 10 bases between. The CDR3 spans 11 residues. CDR3 in amino acids: CASDGRDEQYF. CDR3 DNA: TGTGCCAGCGACGGTCGGGACGAGCAGTACTTC.

This clone showed up just once. The CDR3 protein is CSYGLAAFSTQYF. DNA of the CDR3: TGCAGCTACGGACTAGCGGCATTCAGTACGCAGTATTTT. The chain joins TRBV29-1 to TRBJ2-3; 10 bases align to TRBD2. The length of the CDR3 is 13 residues. The ends lost 8 bases at V and 8 bases at J; junction bases unmatched: 10. Germline assignment: CDR1 SQVTM and CDR2 ANQGSEA.

V usage is TRBV9 and J usage is TRBJ2-7; D not resolved. The V gene lost 0 bases and the J gene lost 7 bases, with 8 bases spanning the gap. CDR1 SGDLS and CDR2 YYNGEE come from the germline V gene. CDR3 length equals 12 residues. In nucleotides, the CDR3 is TGTGCCAGCAGCGTAGGGCTAGGAGAGCAGTACTTC. Its protein product is CASSVGLGEQYF.

The chain links TRBV10-3 to TRBJ2-7, with 7 bases matching TRBD1. J was trimmed by 7 bases and V by 3 bases; bases with no gene match: 6. Germline V CDR1 and CDR2: ENHRY, SYGVKD. This CDR3 region has 13 residues. The CDR3 DNA follows: TGTGCCATCAGTGACGGAGCAGGGGGTGAGCAGTACTTC. This translates into CAISDGAGGEQYF.

V usage is TRBV7-9 and J usage is TRBJ2-3, with 9 bases identical to TRBD1. Trimming at V came to 6 bases and at J to 4 bases, leaving 8 bases not matched to a gene. There are 15 residues in the CDR3. Per germline, CDR1 SEHNR and CDR2 FQNEAQ (reference sequence). The CDR3 reads CASRATGGAPDTQYF. DNA for the CDR3: TGTGCCAGCAGGGCCACAGGGGGCGCTCCAGATACGCAGTATTTT.

The chain links TRBV7-9 to TRBJ2-5; 7 nucleotides line up with TRBD2. The germline V gene encodes CDR1 SEHNR and CDR2 FQNEAQ (reference sequence). The J segment lost 5 bases and the V segment lost 5 bases, leaving 14 bases of the junction unmatched. The CDR3 totals 16 residues. DNA of the CDR3: TGTGCCAGCAGCCCAAGGGCTAGCGGCCGACCGGAGACCCAGTACTTC. Protein: CASSPRASGRPETQYF.

This clone has just a few counts. The gene calls are TRBV5-6 and TRBJ1-2, with D possibly TRBD1 on 6 matching bases. Germline CDR1 and CDR2: SGHDT and YYEEEE. V dropped 0 bases and J dropped 5 bases, with 11 bases sitting between them. CDR3 size: 14 residues. The CDR3 nucleotides are TGTGCCAGCAGCTTGGTTCCAGGGGATTATGGCTACACCTTC. Translation gives CASSLVPGDYGYTF.

The gene calls are TRBV7-2 and TRBJ2-5, with 10 nucleotides matching TRBD2. Trimming cost V 7 bases and J 2 bases; bases outside gene matches: 7. Looked up from germline, CDR1 is SGHTA and CDR2 is FQGNSA. This CDR3 region has 15 residues. The CDR3 DNA reads TGTGCCAGCAACCAAGCGGGAGGGATACAAGAGACCCAGTACTTC. Protein: CASNQAGGIQETQYF.

This clone was detected only once. J is TRBJ2-7 and V is TRBV19; TRBD2 matches at 15 bases. Germline V gene sequence: CDR1 LNHDA, CDR2 SQIVND (reference sequence). The CDR3 has 17 amino acids. The J segment lost 5 bases and the V segment lost 7 bases, leaving 12 bases of the junction unmatched. In DNA form, the CDR3 reads TGTGCCAGTACCACGAACTTGGGGACTAGCGGGAGGAACGAGCAGTACTTC. Translating gives CASTTNLGTSGRNEQYF.

The rearrangement links TRBV6-5 to TRBJ2-7, with a weak D call TRBD1 (5 bases). Trimming removed 7 bases at V and 2 bases at J, with 12 bases between. Germline V gene sequence: CDR1 MNHEY, CDR2 SVGAGI. The CDR3 contains 13 residues. The CDR3 sequence is CASTGQGPYEQYF. CDR3 DNA: TGTGCCAGCACTGGGCAGGGCCCCTACGAGCAGTACTTC.

This chain links TRBV5-6 with TRBJ2-1; TRBD2 matches 7 bases. This CDR3 contains 14 residues. The V and J ends lost 7 bases and 0 bases, in that order; junction bases with no gene match: 4. The germline gives CDR1 SGHDT, CDR2 YYEEEE. CDR3 region: CASARTSSYNEQFF. Written as DNA, the CDR3 is TGTGCCAGCGCGAGGACTAGCTCCTACAATGAGCAGTTCTTC. Based on the CDR3 plus reference TRBV5-6 and TRBJ2-1, the full variable domain is DAGVTQSPTHLIKTRGQQVTLRCSPKSGHDTVSWYQQALGQGPQFIFQYYEEEERQRGNFPDRFSGHQFPNYSSELNVNALLLGDSALYLCASARTSSYNEQFFGPGTRLTVL.

The chain is built from TRBV5-1 and TRBJ2-1; 10 bases match TRBD2. CDR3 length equals 17 residues. Germline values: CDR1 SGHRS, CDR2 YFSETQ. The V and J ends lost 0 bases and 8 bases, in that order; junction bases with no gene match: 11. The CDR3 DNA reads TGCGCCAGCAGCTTGGGTCCAGCGGGAGGGCCTACGCATGAGCAGTTCTTC. It translates to CASSLGPAGGPTHEQFF.

The rearrangement joins TRBV5-5 to TRBJ2-5; D remains ambiguous. Trimming took off 0 bases at V and 3 bases at J, with 3 bases between the two ends. The V gene's germline CDR1 is SGHKS and CDR2 YYEKEE (reference sequence). This CDR3 comprises 12 residues. The CDR3: CASSLAEETQYF. The CDR3 DNA sequence: TGTGCCAGCAGCTTGGCCGAAGAGACCCAGTACTTC.

V and J are TRBV7-6 and TRBJ2-1; 10 nucleotides line up with TRBD2. The CDR3 consists of 15 residues. The junction had 4 bases not matched to a gene; V was cut back by 5 bases and J by 3 bases. The germline V gene has CDR1 SGHVS and CDR2 FNYEAQ. CDR3 coding DNA: TGTGCCAGCAGCGCCCTAGCGGGGGACTACAATGAGCAGTTCTTC. Amino acid sequence: CASSALAGDYNEQFF.

The chain links TRBV29-1 to TRBJ2-1, with D perhaps TRBD1 (6 bases). Trimming shortened V by 7 bases and J by 6 bases, and 13 bases separated the two germline ends. From germline, CDR1 is SQVTM and CDR2 ANQGSEA. The CDR3 sequence is 12 residues long. CDR3 DNA sequence: TGCAGCGGGGGGCTAGTTGCCAATGAGCAGTTCTTC. Amino acids: CSGGLVANEQFF.

This sequence joins TRBV4-3 and TRBJ1-1; tentative D call: TRBD1 (5 bases). The germline CDR1 and CDR2 sequences are LGHNA and YSLEER. V was shortened by 3 bases and J by 3 bases, with 17 bases between the two germline ends. The CDR3 length is 16 residues. DNA for the CDR3: TGCGCCAGCAGCCATCAATTCCGGGGGTTTTACACTGAAGCTTTCTTT. Its translation is CASSHQFRGFYTEAFF.

The CDR3 sequence is CASSYSLGGYGYTF. The CDR3, as DNA: TGTGCCAGCAGTTACTCGCTGGGGGGGTATGGCTACACCTTC. The V and J genes are TRBV6-5 and TRBJ1-2, with D maybe TRBD1 (5 bases). Between the trimmed V and J ends, which lost 0 bases and 5 bases, there was a span of 10 bases. Germline loops: CDR1 MNHEY, CDR2 SVGAGI. This CDR3 has 14 residues.

This chain connects TRBV5-4 to TRBJ1-6; 7 nucleotides align to TRBD1. Germline-derived CDR1 and CDR2 are SGHNT and YYREEE (reference sequence). The CDR3 contains 15 residues. The V segment lost 0 bases and the J segment 6 bases; nucleotides outside the gene matches: 3. The CDR3 nucleotides are TGTGCCAGCAGCTTGGACAGGGGACCTAATTCACCCCTCCACTTT. As protein: CASSLDRGPNSPLHF.

The V and J genes are TRBV9 and TRBJ2-3; 8 bases line up with TRBD1. Trimming cost V 3 bases and J 4 bases; bases outside gene matches: 10. The CDR3 has 16 amino acids. The germline V gene encodes CDR1 SGDLS and CDR2 YYNGEE. CDR3 residues: CASSGSTGELADTQYF. In DNA, the CDR3 is TGTGCCAGCAGCGGCTCGACAGGGGAGTTGGCAGATACGCAGTATTTT.